This entry lists 9 T cell receptor beta chains sequenced from one sample in a study of cytomegalovirus exposure and HLA in healthy donors. The PCR had 60 Vbeta and 13 Jbeta primers. Assay used: immunoSEQ multiplex PCR; TCRdb lists only in-frame clones, some missing. This sample has roughly 250,000 clones, with just under 85% found just once. What was sequenced was PBMCs. The receptor source for this set is a woman aged 40 to 50 in good health and CMV-seropositive.

Regarding this clone: Within the sample, other DNA sequences also encode this same CDR3. V usage is TRBV2 and J usage is TRBJ2-7, with D possibly TRBD2 on 5 matching bases. This CDR3 comprises 12 residues. V shed 8 bases and J shed 4 bases, with 12 bases lying between them. The germline V gene encodes CDR1 SNHLY and CDR2 FYNNEI. CDR3 residues: CASSDRGYEQYF. CDR3 in DNA: TGTGCCAGCTCAGACCGCGGGTACGAGCAGTACTTC.

The chain joins TRBV10-3 to TRBJ1-3, with TRBD1 matching over 7 bases. The CDR3 has 15 residues. Germline V gene lookup returns CDR1 ENHRY and CDR2 SYGVKD. Trimming removed 3 bases from V and 0 bases from J; junction bases left unmatched: 2. CDR3 residues: CAISDTGVSGNTIYF. DNA of the CDR3: TGTGCCATCAGTGATACAGGGGTCTCTGGAAACACCATATATTTT.

This chain links TRBV7-2 with TRBJ2-2, with 13 nucleotides matching TRBD2. The length of the CDR3 is 17 residues. V lost 3 bases, J lost 5 bases, and 6 bases stayed unmatched. CDR1 is SGHTA, CDR2 FQGNSA, per germline. The CDR3 sequence is CASSLGRTSGRTGELFF. As DNA, the CDR3 is TGTGCCAGCAGCTTGGGAAGGACTAGCGGGAGAACCGGGGAGCTGTTTTTT.

This sequence joins TRBV7-6 and TRBJ2-1; 8 bases align to TRBD2. Looked up from germline, CDR1 is SGHVS and CDR2 is FNYEAQ. The length of the CDR3 is 15 residues. J was trimmed by 7 bases and V by 5 bases; bases with no gene match: 10. The CDR3 sequence is CASSRSGKVENEQFF. DNA for the CDR3: TGTGCCAGCAGCCGTAGCGGGAAAGTGGAAAATGAGCAGTTCTTC.

The rearrangement joins TRBV7-9 to TRBJ1-1; the D gene is possibly TRBD1 (5 bases). The CDR3 runs 16 residues. Germline CDR1 and CDR2: SEHNR and FQNEAQ (reference sequence). The V gene lost 2 bases and the J gene lost 2 bases, with 15 bases spanning the gap. In DNA form, the CDR3 reads TGTGCCAGCAGCTTATATGCAGGGAGGGGAAACACTGAAGCTTTCTTT. Translation gives CASSLYAGRGNTEAFF.

V is TRBV6-1 and J is TRBJ1-5; tentative D call: TRBD1 (5 bases). Trimming shortened V by 3 bases and J by 7 bases, and 19 bases separated the two germline ends. Germline V lookup: CDR1 MNHNS, CDR2 SASEGT. This CDR3 comprises 16 residues. The CDR3 protein is CASSDGAGITEQPQHF. Written as DNA, the CDR3 is TGTGCCAGCAGTGATGGGGCAGGGATCACCGAACAGCCCCAGCATTTT.

V is TRBV4-3 and J is TRBJ2-7, with unresolved D. The V end was cut by 4 bases, the J end by 3 bases, with 16 bases between. CDR1 is LGHNA, CDR2 YSLEER, per germline. This CDR3 is 15 amino acids long. CDR3 loop: CASSPRPNSHYEQYF. Here the CDR3 DNA reads TGCGCCAGCAGCCCGCGTCCGAATTCTCACTACGAGCAGTACTTC.

The chain's CDR3 is CASSLNGGSNYGYTF. The DNA of the CDR3 is TGTGCCAGCAGCTTAAACGGGGGTTCCAACTATGGCTACACCTTC. This rearrangement joins TRBV7-2 to TRBJ1-2, with D perhaps TRBD1 (5 bases). This CDR3 is built from 15 residues. V lost 2 bases, J lost 2 bases, and 12 bases lay in between. CDR1 and CDR2 from the germline V gene are SGHTA and FQGNSA.

V usage is TRBV18 and J usage is TRBJ1-3; TRBD1 matches at 7 bases. Trimming took 6 bases from V and 4 from J; bases not matched to a gene: 9. CDR3 length: 15 residues. Looked up from germline, CDR1 is KGHSH and CDR2 is LQKENI. The CDR3 bases are TGTGCCAGCTCGCCGGGCCAGGGGGTCGGAAACACCATATATTTT. Its protein product is CASSPGQGVGNTIYF.